These T cell receptor beta chains were read from a single sample in a study of cytotoxic CD8 clonotypes in ibrutinib-treated CLL. Assay: immunoSEQ multiplex PCR; the TCRdb copy retains only in-frame clones and omits some. The data hold 25,000 to 30,000 clones, with 75% to 85% observed a single time. Sequenced material: PBMCs, taken after 24 months of ibrutinib treatment. The source is a human donor with chronic lymphocytic leukemia. The CDR3 runs from the conserved cysteine through the conserved F or W. A D gene is named only where the DNA matches it firmly. Rows may omit the clone size; those that give it use once, few, many or a size class.

cdr3_nt cdr3_aa clone_size j_call v_call d_call
TGTGCCAGACAGGGAATAGGAGCCGGGGAGCTGTTTTTT CARQGIGAGELFF once TRBJ2-2 TRBV2 .
TGCAGCGTTGATCAGGGGGCGGACGAGCAGTACTTC CSVDQGADEQYF . TRBJ2-7 TRBV29-1 TRBD1
TGTGCCAGCAGTCCTACTACAGGGGATCAGCCCCAGCATTTT CASSPTTGDQPQHF . TRBJ1-5 TRBV6-5 TRBD1
TGTGCCAGCAGTTTCTCAGCCTCTGGAAACACCATATATTTT CASSFSASGNTIYF . TRBJ1-3 TRBV28 .
TGTGCCAGCAGTGATGGAGGGGCAAACCAAGAGACCCAGTACTTC CASSDGGANQETQYF . TRBJ2-5 TRBV2 .
TGTGCCAGCAGTCCCTGGGGAGGCTGGGAGCAGTACTTC CASSPWGGWEQYF . TRBJ2-7 TRBV6-6 .
TGTGCCAGCAGCCTATGGGGGGGGCCCAATTCACCCCTCCACTTT CASSLWGGPNSPLHF . TRBJ1-6 TRBV6-6 .
TGTGCCAGCAGTGCAGTAGGGGAAAAACTGTTTTTT CASSAVGEKLFF . TRBJ1-4 TRBV28 .
TGTGCCAGCAGTGTTGATGCGAGCTCTGGGGCCAACGTCCTGACTTTC CASSVDASSGANVLTF . TRBJ2-6 TRBV6-1 .
TGTGCCAGCAGTTTCAACTTCCAACCGGGGGCTCATTCACCCCTCCACTTT CASSFNFQPGAHSPLHF . TRBJ1-6 TRBV27 .
TGTGCCATCTCACCGTCCCGGGGTGGCCATGAGCAGTTCTTC CAISPSRGGHEQFF once TRBJ2-1 TRBV19 .
TGTGCCAGCAGCTTAAGTCCAGGGATGAACACTGAAGCTTTCTTT CASSLSPGMNTEAFF . TRBJ1-1 TRBV7-3 .
TGTGCCAGCAGCCCGACAGGGTTCCATAGCTCCTACGAGCAGTACTTC CASSPTGFHSSYEQYF . TRBJ2-7 TRBV27 TRBD1
TGTGCCAGCACCAATGAGGGGGGGTACGAGCAGTACTTC CASTNEGGYEQYF . TRBJ2-7 TRBV11-2 .
TGTGCCAGCGCTAGCACAGATACGCAGTATTTT CASASTDTQYF . TRBJ2-3 TRBV7-2 .
TGTGCCAGCAGCTTAGGCCCTAAGCGGGGTTACACAGATACGCAGTATTTT CASSLGPKRGYTDTQYF . TRBJ2-3 TRBV7-6 TRBD2
TGTGCCTGGAGTGGAGGAGTAGGGGCGCCCACTGAAGCTTTCTTT CAWSGGVGAPTEAFF . TRBJ1-1 TRBV30 .
TGTGCCAGTAGTCCCCGGGGAGGGGCGAGGAGGGAGCAGTACTTC CASSPRGGARREQYF . TRBJ2-7 TRBV19 TRBD2
TGTGCCTGGAGTGTACGGACAGGGGGCGGCTACACCTTC CAWSVRTGGGYTF . TRBJ1-2 TRBV30 TRBD1
TGTGCCAGCAGCTCCCCCACGTATAACAATGAGCAGTTCTTC CASSSPTYNNEQFF . TRBJ2-1 TRBV7-6 .
TGCGCCAGCAGCCAAGAGTTTACCGGACAGGGATTTCAGCCCCAGCATTTT CASSQEFTGQGFQPQHF . TRBJ1-5 TRBV4-1 TRBD1
TGTGCCAGCAGCTCACACCGGGACATACCCTACGAGCAGTACTTC CASSSHRDIPYEQYF . TRBJ2-7 TRBV7-9 .
TGTGCCATCAGTGAGTCAACGGGAAGTGGAAACATTCAGTACTTC CAISESTGSGNIQYF . TRBJ2-4 TRBV10-3 .
TGTGCCAGCAGCTTAGATGGCAGGTACCCCTACAATGAGCAGTTCTTC CASSLDGRYPYNEQFF . TRBJ2-1 TRBV11-3 .
TGTGCCAGCAGTTATCAGGGGGCAGAAGCTTTCTTT CASSYQGAEAFF . TRBJ1-1 TRBV6-6 TRBD1
TGTGCCAGCAGCTTGGAGAGCCAAGAGACCCAGTACTTC CASSLESQETQYF . TRBJ2-5 TRBV5-4 .
TGTGCCAGCAGTTACCCCATCGGGACCTATGGCTACACCTTC CASSYPIGTYGYTF . TRBJ1-2 TRBV6-5 .
TGTGCCTGGAGTAGGGGTTCCTACGAGCAGTACTTC CAWSRGSYEQYF . TRBJ2-7 TRBV30 .
TGCGCCAGCAGCTCCTACGAGATGAACACTGAAGCTTTCTTT CASSSYEMNTEAFF few TRBJ1-1 TRBV5-1 .
TGTGCCAGCAGTGATTGGCCCCAGCATTTT CASSDWPQHF . TRBJ1-5 TRBV6-1 .
TGTGCCAGCTCGAGGACAGGGGAAGAAAAACTGTTTTTT CASSRTGEEKLFF . TRBJ1-4 TRBV18 TRBD1
TGTGCCAGCTCACCACCGGGAGGGGAAGAGACCCAGTACTTC CASSPPGGEETQYF . TRBJ2-5 TRBV18 TRBD2
TGTGCCAGTAGTAGGACCGCTGAAGCTTTCTTT CASSRTAEAFF once TRBJ1-1 TRBV19 .